Each of the 15 T cell receptor beta chains below was sequenced from the same sample in a study of cytomegalovirus exposure and HLA in healthy donors. Researchers ran the PCR with 60 Vbeta and 13 Jbeta primers. Sequenced by immunoSEQ multiplex PCR; TCRdb stores in-frame clones only, minus some. The sample has under 200,000 clones; roughly 80% are singletons. What was sequenced was PBMCs. The receptors stem from a woman aged 40 to 50 in good health and CMV-seropositive.

This clone was counted only a few times. The rearrangement joins TRBV11-2 to TRBJ2-3; 11 positions match TRBD2. This CDR3 is built from 16 residues. After removal of 5 bases from V and 2 bases from J, the junction contained 6 bases not matched to a gene. The V gene's germline CDR1 is SGHAT and CDR2 FQNNGV. The DNA of the CDR3 is TGTGCCAGCAGCCTCCGGGGACTAGCGGCCACAGATACGCAGTATTTT. This translates into CASSLRGLAATDTQYF.

The chain links TRBV6-1 to TRBJ2-1; TRBD2 aligns across 9 bases. Germline CDR1 reads MNHNS; CDR2 reads SASEGT. V shed 4 bases and J 10 bases; nucleotides not matched to a gene: 8. The CDR3 runs to 14 residues. The CDR3 DNA follows: TGTGCCAGCAGTGTCAGACTAGCGGTCTTGGAGCAGTTCTTC. Amino acids: CASSVRLAVLEQFF.

This chain uses TRBV30 with TRBJ2-7; 9 bases line up with TRBD2. The V gene end was trimmed by 0 bases and the J gene end by 6 bases; junction bases not matched to a gene: 6. Germline lookup yields CDR1 GTSNPN and CDR2 SVGIG (reference sequence). The CDR3 is made up of 14 amino acids. The CDR3 DNA reads TGTGCCTGGAGTGTAATAGCGGGAGCGGGCGAGCAGTACTTC. Translation: CAWSVIAGAGEQYF.

This clone was detected a few times. The CDR3, as DNA: TGTGCCAGCAGCTTGGGACAGCAAGAGACCCAGTACTTC. This translates into CASSLGQQETQYF. V and J are TRBV5-4 and TRBJ2-5, with a possible D match to TRBD1 (5 bases). CDR1 and CDR2 from the germline V gene are SGHNT and YYREEE (reference sequence). This CDR3 has 13 residues. The V end was cut by 0 bases, the J end by 2 bases, with 5 bases between. The variable domain in full, with the rest retrieved from reference TRBV5-4 and TRBJ2-5, is ETGVTQSPTHLIKTRGQQVTLRCSSQSGHNTVSWYQQALGQGPQFIFQYYREEENGRGNFPPRFSGLQFPNYSSELNVNALELDDSALYLCASSLGQQETQYFGPGTRLLVL.

This clone showed up just a few times. This chain links TRBV7-9 with TRBJ2-7, with a weak D call TRBD2 (6 bases). Trimming took off 1 base at V and 1 base at J, with 11 bases between the two ends. The CDR3 contains 15 residues. Germline V CDR1 and CDR2: SEHNR, FQNEAQ (reference sequence). The CDR3 DNA follows: TGTGCCAGCAGCTTAGGGGGACTGCCTTCCTACGAGCAGTACTTC. Residues: CASSLGGLPSYEQYF.

Turning to this clone: Its ends do not fully match the called genes, so a read error is possible. The chain recombines TRBV15 with TRBJ1-3; D is unclear. Germline V gene lookup returns CDR1 LNHNV and CDR2 YYDKDF (reference sequence). This CDR3 is 16 amino acids long. The CDR3 DNA follows: TGTGCCACCAGCAAAGATGCCGTCTTCTCTGGAGACACCATATATTTT. This encodes CATSKDAVFSGDTIYF.

V usage is TRBV30 and J usage is TRBJ2-3; TRBD1 matches at 7 bases. The CDR3 has 13 amino acids. The junction had 6 bases not matched to a gene; V was cut back by 8 bases and J by 1 base. The germline V gene encodes CDR1 GTSNPN and CDR2 SVGIG (reference sequence). This CDR3 reads CAAKTGGTDTQYF. The CDR3 coding sequence is TGTGCCGCCAAAACAGGGGGCACAGATACGCAGTATTTT.

J is TRBJ2-7 and V is TRBV28, with TRBD2 matching over 10 bases. Germline loops: CDR1 MDHEN, CDR2 SYDVKM. This CDR3 spans 14 amino acids. V lost 2 bases, J lost 3 bases, and 1 base stayed unmatched. CDR3 sequence: CASSLLAGDYEQYF. CDR3 in DNA: TGTGCCAGCAGTTTACTAGCGGGAGACTACGAGCAGTACTTC. Based on the CDR3 plus reference TRBV28 and TRBJ2-7, the full variable domain is DVKVTQSSRYLVKRTGEKVFLECVQDMDHENMFWYRQDPGLGLRLIYFSYDVKMKEKGDIPEGYSVSREKKERFSLILESASTNQTSMYLCASSLLAGDYEQYFGPGTRLTVT.

This clone has a single count. The gene calls are TRBV30 and TRBJ1-1; a possible D gene is TRBD1 (5 bases). This CDR3 has 15 amino acids. Looked up from germline, CDR1 is GTSNPN and CDR2 is SVGIG (reference sequence). V was trimmed by 3 bases and J by 4 bases, leaving 18 bases between them. CDR3: CAWSAVAGLSTEAFF. Written as DNA, the CDR3 is TGTGCCTGGAGCGCGGTGGCAGGGTTGAGCACTGAAGCTTTCTTT.

V usage is TRBV6-6 and J usage is TRBJ2-3, with 9 bases matching TRBD1. Germline CDR1 MNHNY, CDR2 SVGAGI (reference sequence). The CDR3 totals 14 residues. The V segment lost 7 bases and the J segment 1 base; nucleotides outside the gene matches: 3. The CDR3 here is CASTRTGGTDTQYF. For the CDR3, the DNA is TGTGCCAGCACCAGGACAGGGGGCACAGATACGCAGTATTTT.

V is TRBV29-1 and J is TRBJ1-5; D is possibly TRBD1 (5 bases). V gave up 4 bases and J gave up 4 bases, with 11 bases separating them. Germline V CDR1 and CDR2: SQVTM, ANQGSEA. CDR3 length: 13 amino acids. The CDR3 DNA reads as TGCAGCGTTGGAACCGGGGGTAATCAGCCCCAGCATTTT. Amino acid sequence: CSVGTGGNQPQHF.

The rearrangement uses TRBV14 and TRBJ2-7, with 7 bases identical to TRBD2. This CDR3 comprises 15 residues. The V segment lost 2 bases and the J segment 4 bases; nucleotides outside the gene matches: 8. The V gene's germline CDR1 is SGHDN and CDR2 FVKESK. CDR3 amino acids: CASSQTGTKLYEQYF. In nucleotides, the CDR3 is TGTGCCAGCAGCCAAACCGGGACTAAACTATACGAGCAGTACTTC.

The CDR3 region is CASSFSGVAKNIQYF. In nucleotides, the CDR3 is TGTGCCAGCAGTTTTAGCGGAGTAGCCAAAAACATTCAGTACTTC. The chain links TRBV28 to TRBJ2-4; D is perhaps TRBD2 (6 bases). Trimming removed 3 bases from V and 0 bases from J, with 9 bases in between. The CDR3 is made up of 15 amino acids. CDR1 and CDR2 from the germline V gene are MDHEN and SYDVKM.

V is TRBV4-3 and J is TRBJ1-2; tentative D call: TRBD1 (5 bases). CDR3 size: 16 residues. Looked up from germline, CDR1 is LGHNA and CDR2 is YSLEER. The ends were cut back, 1 base at V and 8 bases at J, with 20 bases in the middle. CDR3 sequence reads: CASSQGTGSTARGYTF. CDR3 bases: TGCGCCAGCAGCCAAGGAACAGGATCCACCGCGCGCGGCTACACCTTC.

V and J are TRBV7-9 and TRBJ2-7; D possibly corresponds to TRBD1 (6 bases). The CDR3 extends over 12 amino acids. Germline-derived CDR1 and CDR2 are SEHNR and FQNEAQ (reference sequence). Trimming cost V 7 bases and J 4 bases, with 11 bases left between them. The CDR3 here is CASTPTGYEQYF. DNA of the CDR3: TGTGCCAGCACCCCAACAGGGTACGAGCAGTACTTC.